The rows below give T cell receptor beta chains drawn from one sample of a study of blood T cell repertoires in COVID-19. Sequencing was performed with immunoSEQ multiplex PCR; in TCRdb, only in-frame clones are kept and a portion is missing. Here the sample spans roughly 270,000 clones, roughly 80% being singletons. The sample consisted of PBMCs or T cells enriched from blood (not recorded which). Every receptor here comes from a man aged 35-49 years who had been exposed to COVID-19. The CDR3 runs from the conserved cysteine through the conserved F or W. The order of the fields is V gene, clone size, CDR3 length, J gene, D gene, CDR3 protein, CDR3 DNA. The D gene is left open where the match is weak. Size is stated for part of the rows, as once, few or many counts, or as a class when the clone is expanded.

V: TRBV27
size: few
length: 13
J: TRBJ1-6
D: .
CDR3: CASRQGLNSPLHF
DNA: TGTGCCAGCAGGCAGGGGCTTAATTCACCCCTCCACTTT

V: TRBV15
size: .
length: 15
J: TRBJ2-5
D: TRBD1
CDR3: CATSTWDSMGETQYF
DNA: TGTGCCACCAGCACTTGGGACAGCATGGGGGAGACCCAGTACTTC

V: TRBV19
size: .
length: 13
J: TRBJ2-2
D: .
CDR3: CASSIDPRGELFF
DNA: TGTGCCAGTAGTATAGATCCTCGCGGGGAGCTGTTTTTT

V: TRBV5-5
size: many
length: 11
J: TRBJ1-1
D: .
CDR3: CASSLPGAGVF
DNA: TGTGCCAGCAGCCTCCCTGGTGCCGGGGTCTTT

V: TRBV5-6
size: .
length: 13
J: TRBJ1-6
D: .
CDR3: CASSLEPGSPLHF
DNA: TGTGCCAGCAGCTTGGAACCAGGATCACCCCTCCACTTT

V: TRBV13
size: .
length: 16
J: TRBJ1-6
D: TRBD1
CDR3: CASSYRDSSYNSPLHF
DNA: TGTGCCAGCAGCTATCGGGACAGCTCCTATAATTCACCCCTCCACTTT

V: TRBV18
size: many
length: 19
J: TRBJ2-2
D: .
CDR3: CASSPPWFVGQRITGELFF
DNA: TGTGCCAGCTCACCACCGTGGTTCGTCGGTCAGAGGATCACCGGGGAGCTGTTTTTT

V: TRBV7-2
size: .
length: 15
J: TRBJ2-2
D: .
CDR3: CASSSSGLNTGELFF
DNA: TGTGCCAGCAGCTCAAGCGGACTCAACACCGGGGAGCTGTTTTTT

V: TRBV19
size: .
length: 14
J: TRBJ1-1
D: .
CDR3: CASKPGQMNTEAFF
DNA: TGTGCCAGTAAGCCTGGACAGATGAACACTGAAGCTTTCTTT

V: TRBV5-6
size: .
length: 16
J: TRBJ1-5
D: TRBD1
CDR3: CASSYPGQGVAQPQHF
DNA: TGTGCCAGCAGTTATCCGGGACAGGGGGTTGCTCAGCCCCAGCATTTT

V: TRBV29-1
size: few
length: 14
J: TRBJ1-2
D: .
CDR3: CSVELDTGIYGYTF
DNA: TGCAGCGTTGAACTTGACACAGGGATCTATGGCTACACCTTC

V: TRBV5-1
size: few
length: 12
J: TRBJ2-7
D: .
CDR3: CASSDGAVEQYF
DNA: TGCGCCAGCAGCGACGGAGCGGTCGAGCAGTACTTC

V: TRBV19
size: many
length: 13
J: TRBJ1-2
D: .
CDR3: CASLTLGDYGYTF
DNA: TGTGCCAGTCTAACTTTAGGGGACTATGGCTACACCTTC

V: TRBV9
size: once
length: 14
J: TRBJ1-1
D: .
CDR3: CASSQGGFGGEAFF
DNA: TGTGCCAGCAGCCAAGGAGGTTTCGGGGGTGAAGCTTTCTTT

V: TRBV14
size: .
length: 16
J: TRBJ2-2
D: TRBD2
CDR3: CASSQSGRAAPGELFF
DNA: TGTGCCAGCAGCCAAAGTGGGAGGGCCGCCCCCGGGGAGCTGTTTTTT

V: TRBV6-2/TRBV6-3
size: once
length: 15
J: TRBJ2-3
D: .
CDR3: CASSPTNGVTDTQYF
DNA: TGTGCCAGCAGTCCAACCAACGGAGTCACAGATACGCAGTATTTT

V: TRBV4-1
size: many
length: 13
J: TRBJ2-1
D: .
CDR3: CASSRGGAIEQFF
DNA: TGCGCCAGCAGCCGAGGGGGGGCCATTGAGCAGTTCTTC

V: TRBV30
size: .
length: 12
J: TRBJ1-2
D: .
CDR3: CAWSRGNRAYTF
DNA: TGTGCCTGGAGTCGCGGGAATCGAGCCTACACCTTC

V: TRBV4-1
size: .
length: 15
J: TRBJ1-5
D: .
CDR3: CASSQDQDGDQPQHF
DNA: TGCGCCAGCAGCCAAGATCAGGACGGGGATCAGCCCCAGCATTTT

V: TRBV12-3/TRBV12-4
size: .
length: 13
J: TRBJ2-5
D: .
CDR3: CASSLSGQETQYF
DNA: TGTGCCAGCAGTTTATCAGGGCAGGAGACCCAGTACTTC

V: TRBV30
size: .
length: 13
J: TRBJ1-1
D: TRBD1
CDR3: CAWRGTAFTEAFF
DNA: TGTGCCTGGAGGGGGACAGCCTTCACTGAAGCTTTCTTT

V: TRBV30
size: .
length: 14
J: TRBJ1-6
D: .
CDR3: CAWSIGQRNSPLHF
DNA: TGTGCCTGGAGTATCGGACAGCGAAATTCACCCCTCCACTTT

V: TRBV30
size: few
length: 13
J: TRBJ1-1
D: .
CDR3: CAWSQAWGSEAFF
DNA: TGTGCCTGGTCTCAGGCATGGGGCTCTGAAGCTTTCTTT

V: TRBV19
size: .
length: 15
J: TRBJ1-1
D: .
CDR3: CASSKQQGMNTEAFF
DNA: TGTGCCAGTAGTAAACAACAGGGAATGAACACTGAAGCTTTCTTT

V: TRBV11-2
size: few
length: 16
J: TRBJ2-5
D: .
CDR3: CASSLVGGIMGETQYF
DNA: TGTGCCAGCAGCTTAGTTGGAGGGATAATGGGAGAGACCCAGTACTTC

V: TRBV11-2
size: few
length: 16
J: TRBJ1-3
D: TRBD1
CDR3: CASSSGQGVSVNTIYF
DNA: TGTGCCAGCAGCTCCGGACAGGGGGTTTCTGTGAACACCATATATTTT

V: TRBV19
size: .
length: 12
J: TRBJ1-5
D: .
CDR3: CASSLNNQPQHF
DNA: TGTGCCAGTAGTTTAAATAATCAGCCCCAGCATTTT

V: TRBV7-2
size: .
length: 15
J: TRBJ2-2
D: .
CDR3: CASSLNTLNTGELFF
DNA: TGTGCCAGCAGCTTAAACACCCTTAACACCGGGGAGCTGTTTTTT

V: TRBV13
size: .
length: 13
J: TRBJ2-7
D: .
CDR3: CASSLGRSYEQYF
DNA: TGTGCCAGCAGCTTGGGCAGGTCCTACGAGCAGTACTTC

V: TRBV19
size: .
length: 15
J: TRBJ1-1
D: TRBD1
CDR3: CASRPTGAGVTEAFF
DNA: TGTGCCAGTAGGCCCACAGGGGCCGGGGTAACTGAAGCTTTCTTT

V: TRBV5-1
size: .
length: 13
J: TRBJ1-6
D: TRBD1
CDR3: CASNRDSNSPLHF
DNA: TGCGCCAGCAATCGGGACAGCAATTCACCCCTCCACTTT

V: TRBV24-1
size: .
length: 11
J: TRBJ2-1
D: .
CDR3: CATGQNYEQFF
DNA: TGTGCCACCGGGCAGAACTATGAGCAGTTCTTC

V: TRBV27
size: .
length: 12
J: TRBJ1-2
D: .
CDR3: CANPGTRDGYTF
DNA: TGTGCCAACCCGGGGACACGGGACGGCTACACCTTC

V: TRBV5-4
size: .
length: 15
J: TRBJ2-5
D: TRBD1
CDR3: CASGGQGSVVATQYF
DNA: TGTGCCAGCGGAGGACAGGGGTCGGTGGTAGCGACCCAGTACTTC

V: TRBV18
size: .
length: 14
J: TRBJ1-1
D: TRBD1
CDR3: CASFLTGSNTEAFF
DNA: TGTGCCAGCTTCCTGACAGGGTCGAACACTGAAGCTTTCTTT

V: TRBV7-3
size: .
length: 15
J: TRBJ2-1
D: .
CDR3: CASSLAHDTYNEQFF
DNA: TGTGCCAGCAGCTTGGCACATGACACCTACAATGAGCAGTTCTTC

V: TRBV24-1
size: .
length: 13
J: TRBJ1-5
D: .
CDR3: CATSAISNQPQHF
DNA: TGTGCCACCTCAGCGATTAGCAATCAGCCCCAGCATTTT

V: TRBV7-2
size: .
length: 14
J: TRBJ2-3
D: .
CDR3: CASSRDNRVDTQYF
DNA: TGTGCCAGCAGCCGGGACAACCGTGTGGATACGCAGTATTTT

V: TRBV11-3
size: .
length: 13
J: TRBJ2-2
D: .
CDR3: CASASINTGELFF
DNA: TGTGCCAGCGCGTCCATAAACACCGGGGAGCTGTTTTTT

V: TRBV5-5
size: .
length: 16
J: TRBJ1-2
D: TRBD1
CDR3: CASSTQPGQGNYGYTF
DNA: TGTGCCAGCAGCACCCAACCGGGACAGGGGAACTATGGCTACACCTTC

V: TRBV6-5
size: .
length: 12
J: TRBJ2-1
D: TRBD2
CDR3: CASRLGTSLQFF
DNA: TGTGCCAGCCGCCTCGGGACTAGCCTGCAGTTCTTC

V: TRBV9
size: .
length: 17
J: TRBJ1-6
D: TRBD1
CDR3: CASSVAAGGFGNSPLHF
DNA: TGTGCCAGCAGCGTAGCGGCAGGGGGTTTTGGCAATTCACCCCTCCACTTT

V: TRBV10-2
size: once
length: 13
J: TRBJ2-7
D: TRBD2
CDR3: CASSLGLAGEQYF
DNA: TGCGCCAGCAGCCTAGGACTAGCGGGCGAGCAGTACTTC

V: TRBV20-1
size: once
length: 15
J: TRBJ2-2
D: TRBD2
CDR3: CSASRTSGASGELFF
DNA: TGCAGTGCTAGTCGGACTAGCGGGGCTTCCGGGGAGCTGTTTTTT

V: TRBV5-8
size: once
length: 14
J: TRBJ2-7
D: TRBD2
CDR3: CASRKGLVAYEQYF
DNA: TGTGCCAGCAGAAAGGGACTAGTGGCCTACGAGCAGTACTTC

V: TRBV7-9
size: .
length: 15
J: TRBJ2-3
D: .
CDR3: CASSPLRQVTDTQYF
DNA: TGTGCCAGCAGCCCGCTACGACAGGTGACAGATACGCAGTATTTT

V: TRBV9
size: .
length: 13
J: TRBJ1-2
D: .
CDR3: CASSLQGNRRYTF
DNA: TGTGCCAGCAGCCTCCAGGGGAATCGTCGCTACACCTTC

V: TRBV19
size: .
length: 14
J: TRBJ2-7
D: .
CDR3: CASSIRSPRGEQYF
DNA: TGTGCCAGTAGTATCCGCAGCCCCCGAGGGGAGCAGTACTTC

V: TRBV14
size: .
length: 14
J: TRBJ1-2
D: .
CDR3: CASSHRGSSSGYTF
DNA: TGTGCCAGCAGCCATAGGGGGTCATCGAGTGGCTACACCTTC

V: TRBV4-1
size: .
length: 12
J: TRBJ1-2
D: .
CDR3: CASSQGSQGYTF
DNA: TGCGCCAGCAGCCAAGGATCGCAGGGCTACACCTTC

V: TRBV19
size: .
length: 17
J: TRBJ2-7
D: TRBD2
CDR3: CASSNPPRDYKSHEQYF
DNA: TGTGCCAGTAGTAACCCGCCCCGGGACTATAAATCCCACGAGCAGTACTTC

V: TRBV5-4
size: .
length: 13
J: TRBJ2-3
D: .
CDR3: CASSSRTADTQYF
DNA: TGTGCCAGCAGCTCGCGCACGGCAGATACGCAGTATTTT

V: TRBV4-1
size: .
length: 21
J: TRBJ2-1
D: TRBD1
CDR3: CASSQLHRGRKAPDFYNEQFF
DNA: TGCGCCAGCAGCCAGCTACACAGGGGGCGCAAGGCCCCCGACTTCTACAATGAGCAGTTCTTC

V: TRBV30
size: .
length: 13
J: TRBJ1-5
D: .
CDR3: CAWSVFENQPQHF
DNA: TGTGCCTGGAGTGTTTTCGAGAATCAGCCCCAGCATTTT

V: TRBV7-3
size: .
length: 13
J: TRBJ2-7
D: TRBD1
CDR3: CASSRTGVDEQYF
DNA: TGTGCCAGCAGTAGGACAGGGGTAGACGAGCAGTACTTC